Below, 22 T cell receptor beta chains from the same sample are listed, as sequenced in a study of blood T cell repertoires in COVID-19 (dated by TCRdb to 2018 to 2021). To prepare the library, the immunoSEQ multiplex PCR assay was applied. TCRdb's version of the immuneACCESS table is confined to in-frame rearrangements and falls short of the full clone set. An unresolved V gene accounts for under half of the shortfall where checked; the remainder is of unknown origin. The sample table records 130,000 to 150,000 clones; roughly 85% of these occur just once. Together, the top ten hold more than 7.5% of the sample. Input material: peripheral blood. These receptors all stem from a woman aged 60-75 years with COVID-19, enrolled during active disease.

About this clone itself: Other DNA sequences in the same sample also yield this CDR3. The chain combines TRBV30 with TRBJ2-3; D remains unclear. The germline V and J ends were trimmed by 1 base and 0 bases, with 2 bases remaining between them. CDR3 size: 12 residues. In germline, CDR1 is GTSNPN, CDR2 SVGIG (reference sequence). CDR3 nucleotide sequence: TGTGCCTGGAGTGCTAGCACAGATACGCAGTATTTT. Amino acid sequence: CAWSASTDTQYF. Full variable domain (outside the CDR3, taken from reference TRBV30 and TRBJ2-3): SQTIHQWPATLVQPVGSPLSLECTVEGTSNPNLYWYRQAAGRGLQLLFYSVGIGQISSEVPQNLSASRPQDRQFILSSKKLLLSDSGFYLCAWSASTDTQYFGPGTRLTVL.

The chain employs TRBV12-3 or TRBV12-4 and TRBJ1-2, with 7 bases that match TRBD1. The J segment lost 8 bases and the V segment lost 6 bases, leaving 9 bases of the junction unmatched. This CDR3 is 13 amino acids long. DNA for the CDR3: TGTGCCAGCAGAATCGGGACAGAGAACGGCTACACCTTC. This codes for CASRIGTENGYTF.

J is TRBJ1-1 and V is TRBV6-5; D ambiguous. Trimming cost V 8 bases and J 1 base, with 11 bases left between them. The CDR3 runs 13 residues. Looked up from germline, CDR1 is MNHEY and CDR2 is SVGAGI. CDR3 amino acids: CASRRSPNTEAFF. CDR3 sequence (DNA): TGTGCCAGCCGGAGATCACCGAACACTGAAGCTTTCTTT.

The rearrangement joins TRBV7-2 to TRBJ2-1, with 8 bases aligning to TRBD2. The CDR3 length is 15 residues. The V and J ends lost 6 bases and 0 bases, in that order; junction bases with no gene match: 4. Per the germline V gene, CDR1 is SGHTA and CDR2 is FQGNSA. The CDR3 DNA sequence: TGTGCCAGCAGGTCGGGGGGGAGCTCCTACAATGAGCAGTTCTTC. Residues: CASRSGGSSYNEQFF.

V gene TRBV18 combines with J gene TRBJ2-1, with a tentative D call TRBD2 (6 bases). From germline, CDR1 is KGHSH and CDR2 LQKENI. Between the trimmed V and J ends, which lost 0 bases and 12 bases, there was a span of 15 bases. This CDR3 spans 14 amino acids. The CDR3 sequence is CASSPPGGRQAQFF. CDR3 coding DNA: TGTGCCAGCTCACCACCGGGAGGTAGGCAAGCGCAGTTCTTC.

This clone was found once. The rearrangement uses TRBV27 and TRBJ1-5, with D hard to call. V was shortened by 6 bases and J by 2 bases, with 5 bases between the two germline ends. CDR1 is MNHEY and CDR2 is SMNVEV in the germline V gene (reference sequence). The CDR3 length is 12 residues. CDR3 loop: CASSSGNQPQHF. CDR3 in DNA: TGTGCCAGCAGCTCGGGCAATCAGCCCCAGCATTTT.

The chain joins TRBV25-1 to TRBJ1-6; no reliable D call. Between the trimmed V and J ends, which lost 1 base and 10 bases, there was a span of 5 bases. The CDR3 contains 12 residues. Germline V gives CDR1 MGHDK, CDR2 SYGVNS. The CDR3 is CASSESGSPLHF. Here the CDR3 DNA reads TGTGCCAGCAGTGAATCCGGGTCACCCCTCCACTTT. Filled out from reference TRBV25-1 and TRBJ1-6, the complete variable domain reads EADIYQTPRYLVIGTGKKITLECSQTMGHDKMYWYQQDPGMELHLIHYSYGVNSTEKGDLSSESTVSRIRTEHFPLTLESARPSHTSQYLCASSESGSPLHFGNGTRLTVT.

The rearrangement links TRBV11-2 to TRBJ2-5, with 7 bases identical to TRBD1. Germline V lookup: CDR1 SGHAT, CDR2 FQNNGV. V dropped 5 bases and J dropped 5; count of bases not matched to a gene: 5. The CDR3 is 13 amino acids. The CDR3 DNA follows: TGTGCCAGCAGCGTACAGGGGTTGGAGACCCAGTACTTC. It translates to CASSVQGLETQYF. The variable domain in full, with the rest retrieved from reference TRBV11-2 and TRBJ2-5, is EAGVAQSPRYKIIEKRQSVAFWCNPISGHATLYWYQQILGQGPKLLIQFQNNGVVDDSQLPKDRFSAERLKGVDSTLKIQPAKLEDSAVYLCASSVQGLETQYFGPGTRLLVL.

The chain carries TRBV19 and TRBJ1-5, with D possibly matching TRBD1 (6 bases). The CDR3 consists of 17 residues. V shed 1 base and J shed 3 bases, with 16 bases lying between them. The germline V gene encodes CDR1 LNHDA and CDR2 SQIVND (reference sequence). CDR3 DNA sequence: TGTGCCAGTAGTATAGTTGGCCCTGGGGACACCAATCAGCCCCAGCATTTT. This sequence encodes CASSIVGPGDTNQPQHF. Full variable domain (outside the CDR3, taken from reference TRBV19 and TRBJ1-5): DGGITQSPKYLFRKEGQNVTLSCEQNLNHDAMYWYRQDPGQGLRLIYYSQIVNDFQKGDIAEGYSVSREKKESFPLTVTSAQKNPTAFYLCASSIVGPGDTNQPQHFGDGTRLSIL.

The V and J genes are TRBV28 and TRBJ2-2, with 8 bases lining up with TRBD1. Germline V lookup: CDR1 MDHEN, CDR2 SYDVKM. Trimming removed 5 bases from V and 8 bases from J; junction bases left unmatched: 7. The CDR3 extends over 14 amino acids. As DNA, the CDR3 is TGTGCCAGCAGTCCTGCAGGGGGCCGAGGGGAGCTGTTTTTT. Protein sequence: CASSPAGGRGELFF.

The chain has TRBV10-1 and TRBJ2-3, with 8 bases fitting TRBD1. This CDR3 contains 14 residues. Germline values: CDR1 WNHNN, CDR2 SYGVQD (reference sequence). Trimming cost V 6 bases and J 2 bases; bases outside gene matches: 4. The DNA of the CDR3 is TGCGCCAGCAGACAGGACAGGGCCACAGATACGCAGTATTTT. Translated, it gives CASRQDRATDTQYF.

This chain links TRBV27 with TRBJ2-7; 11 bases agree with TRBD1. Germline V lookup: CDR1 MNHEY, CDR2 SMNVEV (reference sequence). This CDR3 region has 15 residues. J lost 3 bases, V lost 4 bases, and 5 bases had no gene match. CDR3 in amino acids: CASSYGTGGLYEQYF. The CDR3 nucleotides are TGTGCCAGCAGTTATGGGACAGGGGGGCTCTACGAGCAGTACTTC.

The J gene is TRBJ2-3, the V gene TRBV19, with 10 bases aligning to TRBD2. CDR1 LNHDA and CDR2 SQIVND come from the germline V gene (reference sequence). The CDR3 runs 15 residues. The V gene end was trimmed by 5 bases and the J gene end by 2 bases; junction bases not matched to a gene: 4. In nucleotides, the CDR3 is TGTGCCAGTAGTCGTAGCGGGGGGTCCACAGATACGCAGTATTTT. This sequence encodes CASSRSGGSTDTQYF. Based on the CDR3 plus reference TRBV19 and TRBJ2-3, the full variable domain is DGGITQSPKYLFRKEGQNVTLSCEQNLNHDAMYWYRQDPGQGLRLIYYSQIVNDFQKGDIAEGYSVSREKKESFPLTVTSAQKNPTAFYLCASSRSGGSTDTQYFGPGTRLTVL.

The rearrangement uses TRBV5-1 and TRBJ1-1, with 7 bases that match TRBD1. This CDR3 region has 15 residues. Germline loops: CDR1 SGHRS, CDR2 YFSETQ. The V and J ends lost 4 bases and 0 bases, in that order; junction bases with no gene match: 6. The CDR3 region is CASSMTGSVNTEAFF. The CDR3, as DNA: TGCGCCAGCAGCATGACAGGGAGTGTGAACACTGAAGCTTTCTTT.

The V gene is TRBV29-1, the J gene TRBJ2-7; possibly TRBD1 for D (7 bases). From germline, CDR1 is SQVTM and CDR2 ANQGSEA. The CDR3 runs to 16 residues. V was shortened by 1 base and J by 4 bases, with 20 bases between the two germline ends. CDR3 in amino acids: CSVEVRQGGRMYEQYF. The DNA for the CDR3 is TGCAGCGTTGAAGTGAGACAGGGAGGAAGAATGTACGAGCAGTACTTC.

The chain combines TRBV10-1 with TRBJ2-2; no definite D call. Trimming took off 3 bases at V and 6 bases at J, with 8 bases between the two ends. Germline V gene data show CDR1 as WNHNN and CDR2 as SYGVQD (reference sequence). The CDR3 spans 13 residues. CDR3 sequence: CASSDGPSGELFF. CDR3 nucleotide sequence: TGCGCCAGCAGTGATGGGCCCTCCGGGGAGCTGTTTTTT.

The CDR3 coding sequence is TGTGCCAGCAGCCCGGGACAGGGTAACACCGGGGAGCTGTTTTTT. It codes for CASSPGQGNTGELFF. This sequence joins TRBV7-7 and TRBJ2-2, with TRBD1 matching over 9 bases. The CDR3 is made up of 15 amino acids. V was pared by 5 bases and J by 2 bases, with 3 bases of the junction left unmatched. Per the germline V gene, CDR1 is SSHAT and CDR2 is FNYEAQ (reference sequence).

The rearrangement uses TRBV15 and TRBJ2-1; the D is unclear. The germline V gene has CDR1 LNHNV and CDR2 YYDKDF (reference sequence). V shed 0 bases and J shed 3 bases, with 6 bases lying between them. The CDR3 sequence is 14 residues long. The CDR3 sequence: CATSRDVLYNEQFF. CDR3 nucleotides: TGTGCCACCAGCAGAGATGTTCTCTACAATGAGCAGTTCTTC.

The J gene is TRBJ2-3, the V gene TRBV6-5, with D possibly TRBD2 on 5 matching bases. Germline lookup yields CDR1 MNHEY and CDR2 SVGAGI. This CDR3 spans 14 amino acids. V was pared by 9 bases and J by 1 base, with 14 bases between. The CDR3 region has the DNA TGTGCCAGTGCAGCGGTCTTGGGCACAGATACGCAGTATTTT. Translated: CASAAVLGTDTQYF.

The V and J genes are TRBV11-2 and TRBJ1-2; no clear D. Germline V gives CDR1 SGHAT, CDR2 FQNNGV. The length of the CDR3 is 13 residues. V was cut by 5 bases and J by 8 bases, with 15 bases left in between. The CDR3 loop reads CASSQQAGWGYTF. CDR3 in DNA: TGTGCCAGCAGCCAACAAGCGGGATGGGGCTACACCTTC.

Written as DNA, the CDR3 is TGTGCCAGCTCACCGGGACATAACACCGGGGAGCTGTTTTTT. Translation: CASSPGHNTGELFF. This sequence joins TRBV18 and TRBJ2-2, with D possibly matching TRBD1 (6 bases). CDR3 size: 14 residues. V shed 3 bases and J shed 2 bases, with 7 bases lying between them. The V gene's germline CDR1 is KGHSH and CDR2 LQKENI.

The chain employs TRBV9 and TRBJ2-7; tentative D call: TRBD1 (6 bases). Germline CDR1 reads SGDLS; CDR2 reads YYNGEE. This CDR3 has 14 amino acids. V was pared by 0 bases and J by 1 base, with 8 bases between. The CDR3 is CASSVGGQSYEQYF. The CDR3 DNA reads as TGTGCCAGCAGCGTAGGAGGACAGTCCTACGAGCAGTACTTC.